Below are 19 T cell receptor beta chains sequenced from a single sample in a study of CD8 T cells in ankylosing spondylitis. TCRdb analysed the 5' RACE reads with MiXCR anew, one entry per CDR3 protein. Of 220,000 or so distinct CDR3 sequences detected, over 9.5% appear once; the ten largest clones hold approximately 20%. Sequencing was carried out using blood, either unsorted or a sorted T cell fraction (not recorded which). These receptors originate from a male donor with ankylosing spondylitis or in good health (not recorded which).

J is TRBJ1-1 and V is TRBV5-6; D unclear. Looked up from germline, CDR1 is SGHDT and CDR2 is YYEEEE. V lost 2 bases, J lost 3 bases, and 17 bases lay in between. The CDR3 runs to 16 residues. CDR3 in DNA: TGTGCCAGCAGCTTTCCAGGAGACCTTTTGGACACTGAAGCTTTCTTT. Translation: CASSFPGDLLDTEAFF.

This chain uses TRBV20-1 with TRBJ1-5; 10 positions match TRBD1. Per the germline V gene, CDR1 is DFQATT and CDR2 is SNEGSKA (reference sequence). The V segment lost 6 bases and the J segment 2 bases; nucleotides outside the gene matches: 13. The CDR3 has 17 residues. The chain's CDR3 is CSAERGDRGSRNQPQHF. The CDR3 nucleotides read TGCAGTGCGGAGAGGGGGGACAGGGGATCGCGCAATCAGCCCCAGCATTTT.

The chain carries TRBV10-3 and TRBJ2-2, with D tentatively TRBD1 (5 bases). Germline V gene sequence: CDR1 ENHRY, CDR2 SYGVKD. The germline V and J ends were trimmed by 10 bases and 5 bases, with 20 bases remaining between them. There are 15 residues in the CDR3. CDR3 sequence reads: CATNQGPTSTGELFF. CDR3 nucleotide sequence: TGTGCCACAAACCAGGGTCCAACCAGTACCGGGGAGCTGTTTTTT.

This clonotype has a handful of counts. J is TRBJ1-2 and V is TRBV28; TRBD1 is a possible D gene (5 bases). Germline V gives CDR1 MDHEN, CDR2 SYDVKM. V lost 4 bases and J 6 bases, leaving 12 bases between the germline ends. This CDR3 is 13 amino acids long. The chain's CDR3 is CASSSDSPHGYTF. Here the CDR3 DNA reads TGTGCCAGCAGTTCAGACAGCCCCCATGGCTACACCTTC.

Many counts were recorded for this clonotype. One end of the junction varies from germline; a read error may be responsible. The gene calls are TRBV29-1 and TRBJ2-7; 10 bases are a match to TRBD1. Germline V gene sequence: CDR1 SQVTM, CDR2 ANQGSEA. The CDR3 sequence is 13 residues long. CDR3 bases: TGCAGCGTTGAAGCCTCTCCGGGACAGGGGATAATCTTC. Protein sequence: CSVEASPGQGIIF.

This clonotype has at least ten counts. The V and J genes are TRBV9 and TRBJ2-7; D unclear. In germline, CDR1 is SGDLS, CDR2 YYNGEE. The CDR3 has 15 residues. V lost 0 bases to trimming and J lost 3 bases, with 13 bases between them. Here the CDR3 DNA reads TGTGCCAGCAGCGTAGGAGCCGAACCCCTCTACGAGCAGTACTTC. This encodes CASSVGAEPLYEQYF.

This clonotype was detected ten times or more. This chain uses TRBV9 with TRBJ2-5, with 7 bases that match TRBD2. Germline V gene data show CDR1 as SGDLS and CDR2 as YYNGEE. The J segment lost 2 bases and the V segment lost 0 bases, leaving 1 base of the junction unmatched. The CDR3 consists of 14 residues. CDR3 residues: CASSVVGGQETQYF. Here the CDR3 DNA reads TGTGCCAGCAGCGTAGTCGGGGGGCAAGAGACCCAGTACTTC.

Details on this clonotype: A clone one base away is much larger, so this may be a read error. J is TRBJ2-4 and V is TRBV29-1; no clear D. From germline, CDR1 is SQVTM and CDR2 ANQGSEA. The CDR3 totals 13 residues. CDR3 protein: CSFESPPKNIQYF. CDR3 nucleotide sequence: TGCAGCTTTGAAAGTCCACCCAAAAACATTCAGTACTTC.

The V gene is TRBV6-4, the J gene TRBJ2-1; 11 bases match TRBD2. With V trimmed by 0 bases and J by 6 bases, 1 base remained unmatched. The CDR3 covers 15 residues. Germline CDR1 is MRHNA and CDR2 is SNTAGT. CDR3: CASSDSSGGANEQFF. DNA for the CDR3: TGTGCCAGCAGTGACTCTAGCGGGGGGGCCAATGAGCAGTTCTTC.

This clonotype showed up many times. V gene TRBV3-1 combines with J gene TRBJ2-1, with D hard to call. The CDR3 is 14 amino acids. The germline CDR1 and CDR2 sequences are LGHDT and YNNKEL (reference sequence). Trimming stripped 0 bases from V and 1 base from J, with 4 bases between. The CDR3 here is CASSQERSYNEQFF. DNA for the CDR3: TGTGCCAGCAGCCAAGAGCGGTCCTACAATGAGCAGTTCTTC.

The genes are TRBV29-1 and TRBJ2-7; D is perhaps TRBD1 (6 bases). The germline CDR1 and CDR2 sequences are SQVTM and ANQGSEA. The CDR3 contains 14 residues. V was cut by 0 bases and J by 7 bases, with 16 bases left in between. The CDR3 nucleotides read TGCAGCGTTGAAGAAAGAAACAGGGCTGGAGAGCAGTACTTC. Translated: CSVEERNRAGEQYF.

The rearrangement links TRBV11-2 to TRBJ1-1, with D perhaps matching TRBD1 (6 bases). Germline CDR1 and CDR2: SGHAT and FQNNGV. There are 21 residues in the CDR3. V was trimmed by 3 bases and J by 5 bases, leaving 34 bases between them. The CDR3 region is CASSFRGASESTGSPRTEAFF. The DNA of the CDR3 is TGTGCCAGCAGCTTTCGGGGGGCCTCCGAATCGACGGGGTCCCCGAGGACTGAAGCTTTCTTT.

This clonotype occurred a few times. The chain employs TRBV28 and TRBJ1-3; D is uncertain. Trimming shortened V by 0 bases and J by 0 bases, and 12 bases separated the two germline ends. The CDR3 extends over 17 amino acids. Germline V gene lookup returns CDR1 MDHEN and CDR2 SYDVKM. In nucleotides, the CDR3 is TGTGCCAGCAGTTTATGGGGTCCGGTTGGCTCTGGAAACACCATATATTTT. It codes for CASSLWGPVGSGNTIYF.

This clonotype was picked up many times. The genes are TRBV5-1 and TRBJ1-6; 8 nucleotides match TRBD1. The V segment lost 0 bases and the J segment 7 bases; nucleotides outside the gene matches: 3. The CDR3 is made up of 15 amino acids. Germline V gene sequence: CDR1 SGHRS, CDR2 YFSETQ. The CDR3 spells CASSLAGQENSPLHF. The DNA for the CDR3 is TGCGCCAGCAGCTTGGCGGGACAGGAGAATTCACCCCTCCACTTT.

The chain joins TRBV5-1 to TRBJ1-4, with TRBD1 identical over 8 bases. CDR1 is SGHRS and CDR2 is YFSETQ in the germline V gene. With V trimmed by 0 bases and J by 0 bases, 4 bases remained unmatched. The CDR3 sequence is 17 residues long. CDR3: CASSLGQGRATNEKLFF. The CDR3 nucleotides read TGCGCCAGCAGCTTGGGACAGGGGAGAGCAACTAATGAAAAACTGTTTTTT.

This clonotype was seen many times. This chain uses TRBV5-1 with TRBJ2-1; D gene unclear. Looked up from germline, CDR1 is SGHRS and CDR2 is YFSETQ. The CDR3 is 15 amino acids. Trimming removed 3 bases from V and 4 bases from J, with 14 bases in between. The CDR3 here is CASSSTDLGYNEQFF. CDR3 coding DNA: TGCGCCAGCAGCTCAACGGACCTGGGGTACAATGAGCAGTTCTTC. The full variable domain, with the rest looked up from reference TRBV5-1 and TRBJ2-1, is KAGVTQTPRYLIKTRGQQVTLSCSPISGHRSVSWYQQTPGQGLQFLFEYFSETQRNKGNFPGRFSGRQFSNSRSEMNVSTLELGDSALYLCASSSTDLGYNEQFFGPGTRLTVL.

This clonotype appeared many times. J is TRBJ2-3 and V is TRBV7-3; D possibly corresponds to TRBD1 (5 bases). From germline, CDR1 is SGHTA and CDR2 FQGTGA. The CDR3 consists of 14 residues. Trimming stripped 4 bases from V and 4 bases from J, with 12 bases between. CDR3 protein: CASSSGIPPDTQYF. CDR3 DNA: TGTGCCAGCAGCTCAGGGATCCCCCCAGATACGCAGTATTTT.

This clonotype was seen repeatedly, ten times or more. The CDR3 here is CASSLSTTPLHF. The CDR3 nucleotides read TGTGCCAGCAGCTTGTCGACGACACCCCTCCACTTT. V gene TRBV5-6 combines with J gene TRBJ1-6; D not certain. Trimming left V 1 base short and J 11 bases short, with 7 bases between. CDR1 is SGHDT and CDR2 is YYEEEE in the germline V gene. The CDR3 is 12 residues long.

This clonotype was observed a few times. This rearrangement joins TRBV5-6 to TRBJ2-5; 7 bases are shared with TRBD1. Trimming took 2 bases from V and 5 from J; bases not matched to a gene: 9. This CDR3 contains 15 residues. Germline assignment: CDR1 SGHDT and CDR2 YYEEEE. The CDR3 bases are TGTGCCAGCAGCTTTGTTGGACAGGTTGGTGAGACCCAGTACTTC. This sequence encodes CASSFVGQVGETQYF. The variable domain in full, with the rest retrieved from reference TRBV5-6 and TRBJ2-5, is DAGVTQSPTHLIKTRGQQVTLRCSPKSGHDTVSWYQQALGQGPQFIFQYYEEEERQRGNFPDRFSGHQFPNYSSELNVNALLLGDSALYLCASSFVGQVGETQYFGPGTRLLVL.